This is a list of T cell receptor beta chains from one sample in a study of T cells in Graves' hyperthyroidism and ophthalmopathy. TCRdb passed the multiplex PCR reads through MiXCR, listing each CDR3 protein once. The sample has about 280,000 distinct CDR3 sequences; less than 30% are singletons. Sequencing was carried out using blood. Source of these receptors: a man aged 40-49 years with Graves' hyperthyroidism that later progressed to Graves' ophthalmopathy. CDR3s include the opening cysteine and the closing phenylalanine or tryptophan. The order of the fields is clone size, D gene, V gene, J gene, CDR3 protein, CDR3 DNA. The D gene is left open where the match is weak. Some rows mark clone size as missing; the rest say once, few, many or name a class of expanded clone.

abundance: many; d_gene: TRBD1; v_gene: TRBV2; j_gene: TRBJ1-1; CDR3aa: CASSQGENTEAFF; CDR3nt: TGTGCCAGCAGTCAGGGGGAGAACACTGAAGCTTTCTTT
abundance: many; d_gene: -; v_gene: TRBV27; j_gene: TRBJ1-1; CDR3aa: CASMEDSFGFEAFF; CDR3nt: TGTGCCAGCATGGAAGACAGTTTTGGTTTTGAAGCTTTCTTT
abundance: many; d_gene: -; v_gene: TRBV30; j_gene: TRBJ2-5; CDR3aa: CAWTWRKTQYF; CDR3nt: TGTGCCTGGACGTGGCGGAAGACCCAGTACTTC
abundance: few; d_gene: TRBD1; v_gene: TRBV6-1; j_gene: TRBJ2-7; CDR3aa: CASSKTGVEQYF; CDR3nt: TGTGCCAGCAGTAAAACAGGGGTCGAGCAGTACTTC
abundance: many; d_gene: -; v_gene: TRBV30; j_gene: TRBJ2-5; CDR3aa: CAWMAYGRDTQETQYF; CDR3nt: TGTGCCTGGATGGCATACGGGCGGGACACCCAAGAGACCCAGTACTTC
abundance: many; d_gene: -; v_gene: TRBV5-1; j_gene: TRBJ1-3; CDR3aa: CASSLEVGTPGNTIYF; CDR3nt: TGCGCCAGCAGCTTGGAAGTCGGAACTCCTGGAAACACCATATATTTT
abundance: many; d_gene: -; v_gene: TRBV10-3; j_gene: TRBJ1-1; CDR3aa: CAISESGDQATEAFF; CDR3nt: TGTGCCATCAGTGAGTCAGGGGACCAGGCCACTGAAGCTTTCTTT
abundance: -; d_gene: TRBD1; v_gene: TRBV19; j_gene: TRBJ1-2; CDR3aa: CASSTRTGSNGYTF; CDR3nt: TGTGCCAGTAGTACCCGGACAGGTTCGAATGGCTACACCTTC
abundance: many; d_gene: TRBD2; v_gene: TRBV12-3/TRBV12-4; j_gene: TRBJ2-5; CDR3aa: CASSSGGRLIQETQYF; CDR3nt: TGTGCCAGCAGTTCGGGGGGAAGACTAATCCAAGAGACCCAGTACTTC
abundance: -; d_gene: -; v_gene: TRBV19; j_gene: TRBJ1-6; CDR3aa: CATGTAGGNSPLHF; CDR3nt: TGTGCCACCGGGACGGCTGGTGGGAATTCACCCCTCCACTTT
abundance: few; d_gene: -; v_gene: TRBV12-3/TRBV12-4; j_gene: TRBJ1-2; CDR3aa: CASSLRNRASGHGYTF; CDR3nt: TGTGCCAGCAGTTTAAGGAACAGGGCTTCGGGACATGGCTACACCTTC
abundance: many; d_gene: -; v_gene: TRBV5-1; j_gene: TRBJ2-5; CDR3aa: CASSTGERETQYF; CDR3nt: TGCGCCAGCAGCACCGGGGAGCGGGAGACCCAGTACTTC